The clone carrying this T cell receptor beta chain has at least ten counts. The record originates from a study of neurological immune-mediated disorders. Over 160 million TCR-beta sequences from 15-18 subjects came from every sequencing run. TCRdb processed the 5' RACE reads anew with MiXCR; each CDR3 protein has one entry. The sample lists 100,000 to 150,000 distinct CDR3 sequences; about 3.4% were seen once. The CDR3 extends over 14 amino acids. V was clipped by 4 bases and J by 3 bases, with 15 bases between them. Per germline, CDR1 DFQATT and CDR2 SNEGSKA (reference sequence). The sequence was obtained from a woman aged 30 to 39 with multiple sclerosis. The rearrangement links TRBV20-1 to TRBJ2-5; tentative D call: TRBD1 (6 bases). Specimen: PBMCs. The CDR3 region is CSANIGQLKETQYF. DNA of the CDR3: TGCAGTGCTAACATCGGACAGCTAAAAGAGACCCAGTACTTC.